The present entry profiles one T cell receptor (beta chain) with its context. Its antigen is undetermined. Sequencing was performed with immunoSEQ multiplex PCR; in TCRdb, only in-frame clones are kept and a portion is missing. The data contain 150,000 to 200,000 clones, around 94% of them seen just once; the ten biggest clones take up approximately 5.5%. This record belongs to a study of T cell responses to AZD1222 COVID-19 vaccine. General study points: White British ancestry dominated among donors, who included more females, and clonal diversity was possibly underestimated. Variant regions that are unmutated are reportedly the target of nearly half of spike-specific TCRs. Repertoire samples came only from after the peak T cell response. Spike-specific TCRs gained breadth and depth after people received two AZD1222 doses.

The receptor's source is an adult who received the AZD1222 COVID-19 vaccine. Sequenced here: peripheral blood, sampled 28 days after the second AZD1222 dose.

In DNA form, the CDR3 reads TGTGTCAGAAGCTTAGCCCAACGCGGTGGGACAGCGTCCTATGGCTACACCTTC. Translating gives CVRSLAQRGGTASYGYTF. The V gene is TRBV7-5, the J gene TRBJ1-2; the table's D call, TRBD1, was not checked against the DNA. TRBV7-5 is given as a pseudogene. This CDR3 has 18 amino acids.